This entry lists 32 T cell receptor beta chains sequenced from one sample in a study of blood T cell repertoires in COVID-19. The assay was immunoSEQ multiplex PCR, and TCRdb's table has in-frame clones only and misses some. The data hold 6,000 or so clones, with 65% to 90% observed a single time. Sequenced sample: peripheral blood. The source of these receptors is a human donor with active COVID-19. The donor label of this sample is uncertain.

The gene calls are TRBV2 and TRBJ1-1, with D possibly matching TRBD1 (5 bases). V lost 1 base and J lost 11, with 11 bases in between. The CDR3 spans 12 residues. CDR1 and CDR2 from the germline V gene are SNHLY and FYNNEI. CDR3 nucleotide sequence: TGTGCCAGCAGTGAAGAGAGCAGGGCTGCTTTCTTT. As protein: CASSEESRAAFF.

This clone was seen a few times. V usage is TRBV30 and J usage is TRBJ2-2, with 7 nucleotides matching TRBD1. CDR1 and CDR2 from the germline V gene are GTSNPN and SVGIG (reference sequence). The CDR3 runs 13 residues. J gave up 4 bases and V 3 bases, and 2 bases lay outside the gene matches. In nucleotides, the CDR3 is TGTGCCTGGAGGACAGGGAGCACCGGGGAGCTGTTTTTT. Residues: CAWRTGSTGELFF. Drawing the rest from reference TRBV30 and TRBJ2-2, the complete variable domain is SQTIHQWPATLVQPVGSPLSLECTVEGTSNPNLYWYRQAAGRGLQLLFYSVGIGQISSEVPQNLSASRPQDRQFILSSKKLLLSDSGFYLCAWRTGSTGELFFGEGSRLTVL.

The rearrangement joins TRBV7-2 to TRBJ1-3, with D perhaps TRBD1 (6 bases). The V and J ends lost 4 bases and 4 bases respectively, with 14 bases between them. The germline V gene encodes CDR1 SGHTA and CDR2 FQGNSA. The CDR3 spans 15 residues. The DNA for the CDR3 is TGTGCCAGCAGCTCGTCTACAGGGACAGGAAACACCATATATTTT. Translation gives CASSSSTGTGNTIYF.

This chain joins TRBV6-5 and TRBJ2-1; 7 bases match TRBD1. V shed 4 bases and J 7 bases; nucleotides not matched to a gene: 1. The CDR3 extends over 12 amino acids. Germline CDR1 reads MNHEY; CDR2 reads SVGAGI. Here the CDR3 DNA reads TGTGCCAGCAGTTTCAGGGGGAATGAGCAGTTCTTC. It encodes CASSFRGNEQFF.

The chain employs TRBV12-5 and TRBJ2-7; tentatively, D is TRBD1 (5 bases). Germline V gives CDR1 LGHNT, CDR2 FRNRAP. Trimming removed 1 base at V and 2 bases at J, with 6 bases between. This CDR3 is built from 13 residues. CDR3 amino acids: CASGLATAYEQYF. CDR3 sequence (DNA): TGTGCTAGTGGTTTGGCGACAGCCTACGAGCAGTACTTC.

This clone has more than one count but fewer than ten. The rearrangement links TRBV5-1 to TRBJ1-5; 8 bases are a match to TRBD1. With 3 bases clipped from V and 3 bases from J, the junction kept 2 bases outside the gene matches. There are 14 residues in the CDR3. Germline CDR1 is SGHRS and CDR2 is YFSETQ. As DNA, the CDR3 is TGCGCCAGCAGCTCGACAGGGGACAATCAGCCCCAGCATTTT. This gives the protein CASSSTGDNQPQHF.

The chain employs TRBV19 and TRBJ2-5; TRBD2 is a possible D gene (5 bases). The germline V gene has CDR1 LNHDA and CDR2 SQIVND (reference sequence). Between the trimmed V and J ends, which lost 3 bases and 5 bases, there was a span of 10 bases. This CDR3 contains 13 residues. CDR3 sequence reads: CASSMRVVETQYF. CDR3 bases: TGTGCCAGTAGTATGCGGGTGGTGGAGACCCAGTACTTC.

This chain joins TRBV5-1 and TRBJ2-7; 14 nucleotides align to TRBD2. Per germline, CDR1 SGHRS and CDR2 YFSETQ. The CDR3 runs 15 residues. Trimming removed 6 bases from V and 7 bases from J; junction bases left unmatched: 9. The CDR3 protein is CASNQGTSGGIEQYF. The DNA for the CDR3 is TGCGCCAGCAATCAGGGGACTAGCGGGGGAATTGAGCAGTACTTC.

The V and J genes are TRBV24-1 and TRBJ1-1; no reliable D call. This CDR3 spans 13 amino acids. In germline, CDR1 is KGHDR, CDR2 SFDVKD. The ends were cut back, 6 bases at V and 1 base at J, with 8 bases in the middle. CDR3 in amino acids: CATSRRGNTEAFF. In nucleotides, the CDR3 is TGTGCCACCAGTAGACGGGGGAACACTGAAGCTTTCTTT.

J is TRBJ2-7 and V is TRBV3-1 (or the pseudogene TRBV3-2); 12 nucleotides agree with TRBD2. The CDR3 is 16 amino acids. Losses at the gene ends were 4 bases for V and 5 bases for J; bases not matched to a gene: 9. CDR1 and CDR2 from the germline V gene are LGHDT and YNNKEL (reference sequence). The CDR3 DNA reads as TGTGCCAGCAGCCCTCCGCGGACTAGCGGGGCGGACGAGCAGTACTTC. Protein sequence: CASSPPRTSGADEQYF.

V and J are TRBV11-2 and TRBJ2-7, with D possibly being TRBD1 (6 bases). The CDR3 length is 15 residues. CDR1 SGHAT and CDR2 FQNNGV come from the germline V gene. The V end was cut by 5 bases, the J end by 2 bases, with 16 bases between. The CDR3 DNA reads TGTGCCAGCAGCCCACCTCTCAGGGGAACCTACGAGCAGTACTTC. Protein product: CASSPPLRGTYEQYF.

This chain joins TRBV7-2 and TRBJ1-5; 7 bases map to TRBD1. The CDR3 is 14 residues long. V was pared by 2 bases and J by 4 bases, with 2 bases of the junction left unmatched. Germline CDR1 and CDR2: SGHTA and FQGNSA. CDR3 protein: CASSLQQGNQPQHF. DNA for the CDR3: TGTGCCAGCAGCTTACAACAGGGGAATCAGCCCCAGCATTTT.

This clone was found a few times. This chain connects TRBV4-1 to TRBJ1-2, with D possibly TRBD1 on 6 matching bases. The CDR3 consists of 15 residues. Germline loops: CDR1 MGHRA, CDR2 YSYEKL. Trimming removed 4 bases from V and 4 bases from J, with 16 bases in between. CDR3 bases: TGCGCCAGCAGCCGAGAGACAGGTTTAAGCTATGGCTACACCTTC. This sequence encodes CASSRETGLSYGYTF.

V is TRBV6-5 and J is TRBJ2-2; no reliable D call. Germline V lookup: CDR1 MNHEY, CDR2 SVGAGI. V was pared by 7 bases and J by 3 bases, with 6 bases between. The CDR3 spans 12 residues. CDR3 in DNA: TGTGCCAGCAAACGGGACACCGGGGAGCTGTTTTTT. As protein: CASKRDTGELFF.

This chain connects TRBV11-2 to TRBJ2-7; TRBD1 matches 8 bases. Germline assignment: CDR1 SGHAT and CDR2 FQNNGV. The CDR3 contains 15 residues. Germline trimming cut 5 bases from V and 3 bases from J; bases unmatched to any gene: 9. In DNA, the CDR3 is TGTGCCAGCAGCAGCAGGGACAGGCGATTCTACGAGCAGTACTTC. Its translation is CASSSRDRRFYEQYF.

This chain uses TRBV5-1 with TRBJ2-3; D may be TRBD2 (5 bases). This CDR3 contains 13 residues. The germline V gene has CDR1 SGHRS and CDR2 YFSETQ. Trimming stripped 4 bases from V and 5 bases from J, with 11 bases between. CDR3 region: CASSGGSVDTQYF. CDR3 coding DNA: TGCGCCAGCAGCGGTGGTAGCGTAGATACGCAGTATTTT.

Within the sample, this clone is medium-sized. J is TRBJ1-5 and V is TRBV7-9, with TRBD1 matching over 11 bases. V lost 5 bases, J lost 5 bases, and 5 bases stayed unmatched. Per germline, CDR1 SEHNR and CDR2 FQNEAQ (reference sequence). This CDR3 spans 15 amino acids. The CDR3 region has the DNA TGTGCCAGCAGCACGGGACAGGGGGAACATCAGCCCCAGCATTTT. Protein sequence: CASSTGQGEHQPQHF.

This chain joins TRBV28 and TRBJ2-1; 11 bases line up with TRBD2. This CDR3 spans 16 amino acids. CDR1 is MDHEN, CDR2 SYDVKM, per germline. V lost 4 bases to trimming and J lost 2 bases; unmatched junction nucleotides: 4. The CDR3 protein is CASSSFSGRAYNEQFF. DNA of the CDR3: TGTGCCAGCAGTTCCTTTAGCGGGAGGGCCTACAATGAGCAGTTCTTC.

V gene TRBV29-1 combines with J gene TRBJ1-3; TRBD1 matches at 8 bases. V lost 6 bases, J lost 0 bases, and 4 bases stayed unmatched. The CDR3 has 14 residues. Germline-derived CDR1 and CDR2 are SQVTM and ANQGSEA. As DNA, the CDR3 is TGCAGCGTGGACGGACAGGGCTCTGGAAACACCATATATTTT. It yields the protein CSVDGQGSGNTIYF.

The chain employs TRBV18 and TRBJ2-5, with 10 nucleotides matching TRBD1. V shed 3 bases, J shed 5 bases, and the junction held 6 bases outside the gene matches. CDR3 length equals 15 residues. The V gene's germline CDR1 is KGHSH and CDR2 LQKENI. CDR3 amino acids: CASSPGQGVFETQYF. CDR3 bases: TGTGCCAGCTCACCTGGACAGGGGGTTTTTGAGACCCAGTACTTC.

The CDR3 DNA sequence: TGTGCCAGCAGCTGGGACAGGGAGTACCGAGCAGGGGCCAACGTCCTGACTTTC. It yields the protein CASSWDREYRAGANVLTF. This chain connects TRBV5-4 to TRBJ2-6, with 9 bases aligning to TRBD1. Trimming cost V 3 bases and J 4 bases; bases outside gene matches: 11. There are 18 residues in the CDR3. The germline gives CDR1 SGHNT, CDR2 YYREEE (reference sequence).

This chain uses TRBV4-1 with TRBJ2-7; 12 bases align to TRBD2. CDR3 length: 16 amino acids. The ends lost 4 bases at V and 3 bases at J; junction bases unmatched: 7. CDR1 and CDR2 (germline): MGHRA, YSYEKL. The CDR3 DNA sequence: TGCGCCAGCAGCCCCCAGACTAGCGGGGGCCTCTACGAGCAGTACTTC. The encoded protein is CASSPQTSGGLYEQYF.

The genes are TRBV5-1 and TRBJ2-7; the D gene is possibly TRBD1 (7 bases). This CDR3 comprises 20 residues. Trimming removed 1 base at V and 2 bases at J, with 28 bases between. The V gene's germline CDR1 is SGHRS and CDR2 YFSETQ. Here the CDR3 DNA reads TGCGCCAGCAGCTTGAGAGGGGGCGGGGAAAATGGGGCCCCTGCCTACGAGCAGTACTTC. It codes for CASSLRGGGENGAPAYEQYF.

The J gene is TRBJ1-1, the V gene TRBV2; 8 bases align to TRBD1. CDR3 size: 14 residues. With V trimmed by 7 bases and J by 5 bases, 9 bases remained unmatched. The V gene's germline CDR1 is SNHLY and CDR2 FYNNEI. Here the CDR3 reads CASNQDREGTEAFF. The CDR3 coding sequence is TGTGCCAGCAATCAGGACAGGGAAGGGACTGAAGCTTTCTTT. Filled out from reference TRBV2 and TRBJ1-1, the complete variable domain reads EPEVTQTPSHQVTQMGQEVILRCVPISNHLYFYWYRQILGQKVEFLVSFYNNEISEKSEIFDDQFSVERPDGSNFTLKIRSTKLEDSAMYFCASNQDREGTEAFFGQGTRLTVV.

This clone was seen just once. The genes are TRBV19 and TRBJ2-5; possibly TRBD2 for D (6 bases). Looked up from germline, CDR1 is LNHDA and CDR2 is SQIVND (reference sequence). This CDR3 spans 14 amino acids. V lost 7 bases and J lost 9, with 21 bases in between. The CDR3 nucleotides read TGTGCCAGTACCCCTGGTGGGGGGATAAGGTCCCAGTACTTC. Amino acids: CASTPGGGIRSQYF.

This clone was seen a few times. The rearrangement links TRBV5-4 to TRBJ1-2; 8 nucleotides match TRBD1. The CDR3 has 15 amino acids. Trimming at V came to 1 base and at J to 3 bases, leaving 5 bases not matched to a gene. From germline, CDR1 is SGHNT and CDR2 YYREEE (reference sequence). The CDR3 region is CASSLTKQGDYGYTF. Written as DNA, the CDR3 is TGTGCCAGCAGCTTGACCAAACAGGGGGACTATGGCTACACCTTC. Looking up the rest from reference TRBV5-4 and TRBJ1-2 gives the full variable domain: ETGVTQSPTHLIKTRGQQVTLRCSSQSGHNTVSWYQQALGQGPQFIFQYYREEENGRGNFPPRFSGLQFPNYSSELNVNALELDDSALYLCASSLTKQGDYGYTFGSGTRLTVV.

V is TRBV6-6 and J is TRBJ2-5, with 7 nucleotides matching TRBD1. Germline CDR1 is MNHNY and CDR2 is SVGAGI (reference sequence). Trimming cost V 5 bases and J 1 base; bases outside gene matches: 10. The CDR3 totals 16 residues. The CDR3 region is CASSTADRNPQETQYF. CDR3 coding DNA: TGTGCCAGCAGTACCGCGGACAGGAACCCCCAAGAGACCCAGTACTTC.

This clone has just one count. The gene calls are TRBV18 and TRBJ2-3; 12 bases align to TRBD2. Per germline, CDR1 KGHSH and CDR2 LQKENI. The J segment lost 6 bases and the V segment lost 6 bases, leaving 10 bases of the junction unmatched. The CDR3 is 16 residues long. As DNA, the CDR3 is TGTGCCAGCTCGGAAGATACTAGCGGGAGGACGGATACGCAGTATTTT. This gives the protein CASSEDTSGRTDTQYF.

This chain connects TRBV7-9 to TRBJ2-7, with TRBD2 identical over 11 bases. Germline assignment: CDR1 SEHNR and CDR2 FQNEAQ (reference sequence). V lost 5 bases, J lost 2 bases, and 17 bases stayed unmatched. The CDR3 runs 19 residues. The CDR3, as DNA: TGTGCCAGCAGCGCGCCCCCCCTGACTAGCGGGATTGGGGCCTACGAGCAGTACTTC. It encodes CASSAPPLTSGIGAYEQYF.

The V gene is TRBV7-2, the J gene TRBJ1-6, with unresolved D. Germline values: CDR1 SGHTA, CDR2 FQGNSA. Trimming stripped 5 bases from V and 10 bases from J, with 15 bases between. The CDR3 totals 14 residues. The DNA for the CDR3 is TGTGCCAGCAGCCAGGCGACGTTCCGATCACCCCTCCACTTT. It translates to CASSQATFRSPLHF.

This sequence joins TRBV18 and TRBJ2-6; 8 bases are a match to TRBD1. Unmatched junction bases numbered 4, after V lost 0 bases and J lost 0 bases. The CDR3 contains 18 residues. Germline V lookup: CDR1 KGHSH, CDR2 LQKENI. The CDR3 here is CASSPPGQVSSGANVLTF. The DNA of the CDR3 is TGTGCCAGCTCACCACCGGGACAGGTTTCCTCTGGGGCCAACGTCCTGACTTTC.

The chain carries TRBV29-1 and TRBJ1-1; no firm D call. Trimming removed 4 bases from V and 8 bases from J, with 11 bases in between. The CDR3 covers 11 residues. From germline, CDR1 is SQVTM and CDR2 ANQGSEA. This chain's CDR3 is CSVVLLREAFF. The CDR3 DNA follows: TGCAGCGTTGTGCTTCTACGCGAAGCTTTCTTT.